The clone carrying this T cell receptor beta chain was recorded only once. The data are from a study of T cell changes during pregnancy in multiple sclerosis. The CDR3 spans 18 residues. Germline-derived CDR1 and CDR2 are SGHAT and FQNNGV. Trimming pared 0 bases from V and 0 bases from J, leaving 12 bases between. The assay was immunoSEQ multiplex PCR, and TCRdb's table has in-frame clones only and misses some. The repertoire holds tens of thousands of clones, with roughly 90% as singletons. This TCR derives from a female donor with multiple sclerosis, enrolled in a pregnancy study. The chain links TRBV11-2 to TRBJ1-6, with D unclear. The specimen comprised CD8+ T cells from peripheral blood mononuclear cells, sampled before pregnancy. CDR3 sequence reads: CASSLEEGMSSYNSPLHF. The CDR3, as DNA: TGTGCCAGCAGCTTAGAGGAGGGCATGAGCTCCTATAATTCACCCCTCCACTTT.